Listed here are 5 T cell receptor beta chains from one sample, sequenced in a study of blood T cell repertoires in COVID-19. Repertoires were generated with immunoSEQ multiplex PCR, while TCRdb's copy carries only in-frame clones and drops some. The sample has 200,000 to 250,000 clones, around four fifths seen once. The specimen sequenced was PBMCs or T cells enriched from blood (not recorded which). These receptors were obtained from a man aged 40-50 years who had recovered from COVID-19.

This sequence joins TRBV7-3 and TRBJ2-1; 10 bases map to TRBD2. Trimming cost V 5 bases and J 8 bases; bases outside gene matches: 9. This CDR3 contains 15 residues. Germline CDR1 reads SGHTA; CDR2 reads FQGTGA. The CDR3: CASSLQSGGAHEQFF. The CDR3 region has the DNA TGTGCCAGCAGCCTCCAGAGCGGGGGGGCCCATGAGCAGTTCTTC.

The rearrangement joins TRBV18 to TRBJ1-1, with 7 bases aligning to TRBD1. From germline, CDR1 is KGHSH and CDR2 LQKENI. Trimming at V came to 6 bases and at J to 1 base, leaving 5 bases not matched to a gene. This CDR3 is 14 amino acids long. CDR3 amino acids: CASSKGQKNTEAFF. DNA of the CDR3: TGTGCCAGCTCTAAGGGACAGAAGAACACTGAAGCTTTCTTT.

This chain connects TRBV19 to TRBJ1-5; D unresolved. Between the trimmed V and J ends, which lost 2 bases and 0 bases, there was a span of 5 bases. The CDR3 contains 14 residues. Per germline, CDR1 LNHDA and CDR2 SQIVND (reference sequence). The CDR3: CASSIFHSNQPQHF. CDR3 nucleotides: TGTGCCAGTAGTATATTTCATAGCAATCAGCCCCAGCATTTT.

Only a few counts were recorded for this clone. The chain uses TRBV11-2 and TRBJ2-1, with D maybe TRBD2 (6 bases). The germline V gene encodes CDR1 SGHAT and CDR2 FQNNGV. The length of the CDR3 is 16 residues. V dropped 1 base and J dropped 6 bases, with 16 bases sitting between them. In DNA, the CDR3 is TGTGCCAGCAGCTTAGTCTTCGGAGCGGGCTCCAATGAGCAGTTCTTC. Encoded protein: CASSLVFGAGSNEQFF.

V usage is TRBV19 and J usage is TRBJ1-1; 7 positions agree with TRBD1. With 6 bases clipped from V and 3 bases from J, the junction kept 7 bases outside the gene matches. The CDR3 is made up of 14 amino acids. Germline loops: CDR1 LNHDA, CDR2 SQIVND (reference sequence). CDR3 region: CASRPGQLDTEAFF. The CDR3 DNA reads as TGTGCCAGTAGACCGGGACAGCTGGACACTGAAGCTTTCTTT.